These 24 T cell receptor beta chains share one sample of origin, sequenced in a study of spatial heterogeneity in lung cancer. TCRdb redid the calling of the 5' RACE reads with MiXCR, one entry per CDR3 protein. The top ten clones hold less than 9% of a sample with about 90,000 distinct CDR3 sequences, roughly 8.7% of them seen once. The time point is: sample taken at primary tumor resection. Material for sequencing was whole RNA from tumor, nontumor lung or frozen PBMC, left unsorted. The material was PBMCs, obtained at surgery. The receptors were sampled from a male donor with early-stage non-small cell lung cancer.

The table lists this clonotype with many counts. The V call is TRBV20-1, the J call TRBJ2-2; 11 bases match TRBD2. The CDR3 consists of 15 residues. In germline, CDR1 is DFQATT, CDR2 SNEGSKA (reference sequence). The V and J ends lost 5 bases and 3 bases, in that order; junction bases with no gene match: 5. The CDR3 coding sequence is TGCAGTGCTGTCGGGACTAGCGGCTACACCGGGGAGCTGTTTTTT. Encoded protein: CSAVGTSGYTGELFF.

V gene TRBV19 combines with J gene TRBJ2-2, with 10 bases aligning to TRBD2. Germline V CDR1 and CDR2: LNHDA, SQIVND (reference sequence). V was pared by 6 bases and J by 5 bases, with 0 bases of the junction left unmatched. The CDR3 contains 13 residues. CDR3 nucleotides: TGTGCCAGTAGGACTAGCGGGACCGGGGAGCTGTTTTTT. Residues: CASRTSGTGELFF. Full variable domain (outside the CDR3, taken from reference TRBV19 and TRBJ2-2): DGGITQSPKYLFRKEGQNVTLSCEQNLNHDAMYWYRQDPGQGLRLIYYSQIVNDFQKGDIAEGYSVSREKKESFPLTVTSAQKNPTAFYLCASRTSGTGELFFGEGSRLTVL.

In its sample, this clonotype was seen many times. The chain combines TRBV5-1 with TRBJ1-6; maybe TRBD1 (6 bases). Germline V gives CDR1 SGHRS, CDR2 YFSETQ. Between the trimmed V and J ends, which lost 0 bases and 6 bases, there was a span of 10 bases. The CDR3 is 15 residues long. CDR3: CASSLEGRGNSPLHF. The CDR3 DNA reads as TGCGCCAGCAGCTTGGAGGGCAGGGGTAATTCACCCCTCCACTTT.

This clonotype occurred many times. The CDR3 loop is CASSLVDEQFF. Here the CDR3 DNA reads TGTGCCAGCAGCTTAGTCGATGAGCAGTTCTTC. The chain is built from TRBV7-9 and TRBJ2-1; D call uncertain. Per germline, CDR1 SEHNR and CDR2 FQNEAQ (reference sequence). Trimming took 1 base from V and 8 from J, leaving 3 bases between them. This CDR3 is built from 11 residues. The complete variable domain, with remaining parts taken from reference TRBV7-9 and TRBJ2-1, reads DTGVSQNPRHKITKRGQNVTFRCDPISEHNRLYWYRQTLGQGPEFLTYFQNEAQLEKSRLLSDRFSAERPKGSFSTLEIQRTEQGDSAMYLCASSLVDEQFFGPGTRLTVL.

CDR3 amino acids: CATSVGGGRSYEQYF. The CDR3 DNA reads as TGTGCCACTTCTGTGGGGGGCGGACGGTCCTACGAGCAGTACTTC. The chain employs TRBV28 and TRBJ2-7; tentatively, D is TRBD1 or TRBD2 (6 bases each). Per germline, CDR1 MDHEN and CDR2 SYDVKM. V shed 10 bases and J shed 1 base, with 20 bases lying between them. The CDR3 extends over 15 amino acids.

The chain links TRBV5-1 to TRBJ2-7, with D possibly being TRBD2 (5 bases). V dropped 2 bases and J dropped 4 bases, with 10 bases sitting between them. The CDR3 spans 13 residues. Germline lookup yields CDR1 SGHRS and CDR2 YFSETQ. The CDR3 DNA follows: TGCGCCAGCAGCTTCGGGATCGGGTACGAGCAGTACTTC. This translates into CASSFGIGYEQYF.

This chain links TRBV18 with TRBJ2-7, with TRBD2 matching over 7 bases. Germline V gene lookup returns CDR1 KGHSH and CDR2 LQKENI. CDR3 length: 15 amino acids. Trimming cost V 4 bases and J 5 bases; bases outside gene matches: 11. The CDR3 nucleotides are TGTGCCAGCTCACTTTCTAGCGGCGGATGGGACGAGCAGTACTTC. This encodes CASSLSSGGWDEQYF.

This clonotype was seen more than once but under ten times. The chain combines TRBV3-1 with TRBJ1-5; no definite D call. The CDR3 loop spans 15 amino acids. Looked up from germline, CDR1 is LGHDT and CDR2 is YNNKEL (reference sequence). V gave up 1 base and J gave up 1 base, with 8 bases separating them. The CDR3 protein is CASSQGAGSNQPQHF. The DNA for the CDR3 is TGTGCCAGCAGCCAAGGTGCGGGAAGCAATCAGCCCCAGCATTTT.

This clonotype was seen a few times. The chain joins TRBV29-1 to TRBJ1-4; 8 positions agree with TRBD1. The CDR3 is 15 residues long. CDR1 and CDR2 (germline): SQVTM, ANQGSEA. V lost 4 bases, J lost 5 bases, and 9 bases stayed unmatched. CDR3 sequence: CSVAYDRGANEKLFF. The CDR3 DNA reads as TGCAGCGTTGCTTACGACAGGGGAGCCAATGAAAAACTGTTTTTT.

This clonotype has more than one count but fewer than ten. One end of the junction does not line up with germline, which may come from a read error. Written as DNA, the CDR3 is TGTGCCAGCAGCCGAATAGCAGGGGACCCCACCTTC. Translating it yields CASSRIAGDPTF. This rearrangement joins TRBV7-2 to TRBJ2-7; the D gene is possibly TRBD1 (6 bases). CDR3 length equals 12 residues. Germline assignment: CDR1 SGHTA and CDR2 FQGNSA.

The V call is TRBV7-3, the J call TRBJ2-3, with a possible D match to TRBD1 (6 bases). V lost 0 bases and J lost 0, with 16 bases in between. The CDR3 covers 18 residues. From germline, CDR1 is SGHTA and CDR2 FQGTGA. In DNA form, the CDR3 reads TGTGCCAGCAGCTTAACAGCGACAGGTTTTATCAGCACAGATACGCAGTATTTT. It encodes CASSLTATGFISTDTQYF.

This chain uses TRBV20-1 with TRBJ1-1; D possibly corresponds to TRBD1 (6 bases). Germline V lookup: CDR1 DFQATT, CDR2 SNEGSKA (reference sequence). The CDR3 consists of 14 residues. Trimming took off 0 bases at V and 5 bases at J, with 13 bases between the two ends. The CDR3 nucleotides read TGCAGTGCTAGAGATCCAGGGGCAACAACTGAAGCTTTCTTT. As protein: CSARDPGATTEAFF.

The CDR3 here is CASSRANSYEQYF. As DNA, the CDR3 is TGTGCCAGCAGCAGAGCAAATTCCTACGAGCAGTACTTC. The rearrangement uses TRBV7-2 and TRBJ2-7, with unresolved D. Germline V gives CDR1 SGHTA, CDR2 FQGNSA. The V end lost 5 bases, the J end lost 1 base, and 9 bases lay between the germline ends. CDR3 length: 13 residues.

The CDR3 DNA is TGCAGCGGTACTAAGTTAGAAATGGAGACCCAGTACTTC. Its protein product is CSGTKLEMETQYF. The V and J genes are TRBV29-1 and TRBJ2-5; D gene uncertain. V lost 7 bases and J 5 bases, leaving 17 bases between the germline ends. The germline CDR1 and CDR2 sequences are SQVTM and ANQGSEA. This CDR3 has 13 amino acids. Based on the CDR3 plus reference TRBV29-1 and TRBJ2-5, the full variable domain is SAVISQKPSRDICQRGTSLTIQCQVDSQVTMMFWYRQQPGQSLTLIATANQGSEATYESGFVIDKFPISRPNLTFSTLTVSNMSPEDSSIYLCSGTKLEMETQYFGPGTRLLVL.

This clonotype was picked up many times. V and J are TRBV14 and TRBJ2-7, with 7 nucleotides matching TRBD1. With 5 bases clipped from V and 0 bases from J, the junction kept 4 bases outside the gene matches. The CDR3 length is 14 residues. CDR1 and CDR2 from the germline V gene are SGHDN and FVKESK. The CDR3 DNA is TGTGCCAGCAGCTTCGGGACAGCCTCCTACGAGCAGTACTTC. Its translation is CASSFGTASYEQYF.

This clonotype occurred many times. This chain links TRBV7-8 with TRBJ2-1; TRBD2 agrees at 8 bases. V was pared by 1 base and J by 6 bases, with 11 bases of the junction left unmatched. Germline-derived CDR1 and CDR2 are SGHVS and FQNEAQ. The CDR3 sequence is 17 residues long. In DNA, the CDR3 is TGTGCCAGCAGCTTAGACAAAGTGGCGGGGGGTGCCAATGAGCAGTTCTTC. Encoded protein: CASSLDKVAGGANEQFF.

This clonotype was counted many times. This chain links TRBV30 with TRBJ1-5, with TRBD1 matching 9 bases. With V trimmed by 0 bases and J by 4 bases, 1 base remained unmatched. Germline V CDR1 and CDR2: GTSNPN, SVGIG (reference sequence). This CDR3 has 14 amino acids. CDR3 sequence: CAWSVGQGNQPQHF. CDR3 coding DNA: TGTGCCTGGAGTGTAGGACAGGGGAATCAGCCCCAGCATTTT.

This clonotype has only a few counts. CDR3 bases: TGCGCCAGCAGCCAAGGGGGACTTCCCCTAGGCTACACCTTC. It encodes CASSQGGLPLGYTF. The chain uses TRBV4-3 and TRBJ1-2; perhaps TRBD1 as D (5 bases). Trimming stripped 1 base from V and 8 bases from J, with 14 bases between. This CDR3 is 14 amino acids long. CDR1 and CDR2 from the germline V gene are LGHNA and YSLEER.

Only a few counts were recorded for this clonotype. The V call is TRBV5-8, the J call TRBJ2-7, with a weak D call TRBD1 (6 bases). The CDR3 is made up of 15 amino acids. Germline loops: CDR1 SGHTS, CDR2 YDEGEE. Trimming removed 0 bases at V and 2 bases at J, with 12 bases between. The CDR3: CASSLGVGQTYEQYF. The CDR3 bases are TGTGCCAGCAGCTTGGGGGTAGGACAGACCTACGAGCAGTACTTC.

This clonotype was counted a few times. The chain joins TRBV19 to TRBJ1-6; D unclear. V was clipped by 7 bases and J by 5 bases, with 12 bases between them. The CDR3 consists of 14 residues. Germline V gene data show CDR1 as LNHDA and CDR2 as SQIVND (reference sequence). CDR3 loop: CASTSPADNSPLHF. CDR3 DNA: TGTGCCAGTACCTCTCCGGCAGATAATTCACCCCTCCACTTT.

This rearrangement joins TRBV6-1 to TRBJ2-7, with D unclear. The CDR3 has 14 residues. Trimming shortened V by 7 bases and J by 0 bases, and 13 bases separated the two germline ends. CDR1 and CDR2 (germline): MNHNS, SASEGT. The CDR3 protein is CASTLRRSSYEQYF. CDR3 nucleotides: TGTGCCAGCACTCTCAGACGGAGCTCCTACGAGCAGTACTTC.

Relative to its sample, this clonotype is medium-sized. The rearrangement links TRBV29-1 to TRBJ2-5; D remains ambiguous. Germline lookup yields CDR1 SQVTM and CDR2 ANQGSEA. The CDR3 is 13 amino acids. V was shortened by 7 bases and J by 0 bases, with 12 bases between the two germline ends. CDR3 residues: CSDGPSYQETQYF. In DNA, the CDR3 is TGCAGCGACGGACCCTCGTACCAAGAGACCCAGTACTTC.

This clonotype was seen at least ten times. The chain uses TRBV12-3 or TRBV12-4 and TRBJ2-7; 7 bases align to TRBD1. The ends lost 5 bases at V and 10 bases at J; junction bases unmatched: 5. CDR3 size: 11 residues. The CDR3 protein is CASSTGQVQYF. The CDR3 DNA reads TGTGCCAGCAGTACCGGACAGGTTCAGTACTTC.

This clonotype was recorded many times. The rearrangement uses TRBV5-1 and TRBJ2-3, with a tentative D call TRBD1 (5 bases). Germline V CDR1 and CDR2: SGHRS, YFSETQ. This CDR3 spans 14 amino acids. Trimming cost V 3 bases and J 2 bases, with 10 bases left between them. The CDR3: CASSWQGITDTQYF. The CDR3 nucleotides read TGCGCCAGCAGCTGGCAGGGAATCACAGATACGCAGTATTTT.